These 10 T cell receptor beta chains originate from one sample sequenced in a study of human T cells and chemical hapten exposure. Time point reported: patch test 1, 2 weeks after DPC sensitization. Treatment in this sample: therapeutic diphenylcyclopropenone sensitization with weekly scalp DPC. From the RACE reads, TCRdb called clonotypes with MiXCR, one entry per CDR3 protein. The table records tens of thousands of distinct CDR3 sequences, about 12% of them present only once. This sample comprised whole blood, obtained in connection with sensitization to the hapten diphenylcyclopropenone (DPC). The receptors stem from a woman in her sixties or seventies with alopecia areata. Some clones in this sample may be carry-over from other donors' samples.

This clonotype was seen many times. The chain recombines TRBV7-6 with TRBJ2-2, with 14 nucleotides matching TRBD2. The CDR3 loop spans 17 amino acids. Germline V gene data show CDR1 as SGHVS and CDR2 as FNYEAQ. V lost 4 bases, J lost 4 bases, and 5 bases stayed unmatched. The CDR3 region has the DNA TGTGCCAGCAGCTCCGGACTAGCGGGGGGCCCCACCGGGGAGCTGTTTTTT. It specifies CASSSGLAGGPTGELFF.

The gene calls are TRBV4-1 and TRBJ2-7, with D maybe TRBD2 (7 bases). Germline values: CDR1 MGHRA, CDR2 YSYEKL. The V and J ends lost 1 base and 2 bases respectively, with 12 bases between them. This CDR3 has 15 residues. The CDR3 protein is CASSQARGATYEQYF. The CDR3 DNA reads as TGCGCCAGCAGCCAAGCCCGGGGGGCAACCTACGAGCAGTACTTC.

This clonotype appeared a few times. The chain carries TRBV3-1 and TRBJ2-7, with 7 bases aligning to TRBD1. Germline CDR1 reads LGHDT; CDR2 reads YNNKEL (reference sequence). This CDR3 has 14 residues. After removal of 6 bases from V and 2 bases from J, the junction contained 7 bases not matched to a gene. The CDR3 spells CASRKGQNTYEQYF. As DNA, the CDR3 is TGTGCCAGCAGAAAGGGACAGAACACCTACGAGCAGTACTTC.

The J gene is TRBJ1-5, the V gene TRBV2; 7 bases agree with TRBD1. This CDR3 has 14 amino acids. The germline gives CDR1 SNHLY, CDR2 FYNNEI. V trimming: 7 bases; J trimming: 3 bases; junction bases outside the gene matches: 6. The CDR3 here is CASKSGTDNQPQHF. Written as DNA, the CDR3 is TGTGCCAGCAAGTCCGGGACAGACAATCAGCCCCAGCATTTT.

This clonotype was picked up many times. This rearrangement joins TRBV3-1 to TRBJ2-3, with TRBD2 identical over 8 bases. The CDR3 runs to 17 residues. Per germline, CDR1 LGHDT and CDR2 YNNKEL (reference sequence). J was trimmed by 5 bases and V by 4 bases; bases with no gene match: 14. CDR3 sequence (DNA): TGTGCCAGCAGCCCGCGGAGACGGGGGGGGCGCGGAGATACGCAGTATTTT. It translates to CASSPRRRGGRGDTQYF.

J is TRBJ2-3 and V is TRBV18; D unresolved. Trimming shortened V by 0 bases and J by 0 bases, and 4 bases separated the two germline ends. This CDR3 region has 14 residues. Germline CDR1 and CDR2: KGHSH and LQKENI. This CDR3 is CASSPPPSTDTQYF. The DNA for the CDR3 is TGTGCCAGCTCACCACCGCCTAGCACAGATACGCAGTATTTT.

The table lists this clonotype with many counts. J is TRBJ2-5 and V is TRBV30, with TRBD2 identical over 8 bases. This CDR3 spans 14 amino acids. CDR1 is GTSNPN and CDR2 is SVGIG in the germline V gene (reference sequence). V trimming: 3 bases; J trimming: 7 bases; junction bases outside the gene matches: 10. In DNA, the CDR3 is TGTGCCTGGAGCAGGAGCGGGGGCTATTCGACCCAGTACTTC. It specifies CAWSRSGGYSTQYF.

The J gene is TRBJ1-3, the V gene TRBV29-1; maybe TRBD1 (6 bases). Germline V CDR1 and CDR2: SQVTM, ANQGSEA. This CDR3 is built from 15 residues. V was cut by 7 bases and J by 6 bases, with 22 bases left in between. The CDR3 region has the DNA TGCAGCGCCGGTGGGGGGGGCTCCAGGGCAAACACCATATATTTT. Its translation: CSAGGGGSRANTIYF.

This clonotype showed up many times. This chain uses TRBV7-8 with TRBJ1-2; 10 positions match TRBD1. J lost 4 bases, V lost 5 bases, and 7 bases had no gene match. Per the germline V gene, CDR1 is SGHVS and CDR2 is FQNEAQ. The CDR3 length is 15 residues. Here the CDR3 reads CASSVDRGQSYGYTF. The CDR3, as DNA: TGTGCCAGCAGCGTTGACAGGGGGCAAAGCTATGGCTACACCTTC.

In this sample, this clonotype turned up many times. The chain has TRBV20-1 and TRBJ2-7; 8 bases are a match to TRBD1. The CDR3 totals 12 residues. With V trimmed by 6 bases and J by 3 bases, 4 bases remained unmatched. The germline V gene encodes CDR1 DFQATT and CDR2 SNEGSKA (reference sequence). CDR3 region: CSALGQDYEQYF. CDR3 in DNA: TGCAGTGCCCTGGGACAGGACTACGAGCAGTACTTC.